The source of this T cell receptor (beta chain) is a study of CD8+CD57+ T cells in acquired aplastic anemia. CDR1 LGHDT and CDR2 YNNKEL come from the germline V gene (reference sequence). The CDR3 is 14 residues long. V shed 4 bases, J shed 5 bases, and the junction held 5 bases outside the gene matches. CDR3 and TCR beta VDJ profiling relied on genomic DNA as the template. TCRdb itself ran the reads through MiXCR, one entry per CDR3 protein. In the table there are hundreds of thousands of distinct CDR3 sequences, about 50% of which are singletons. In its sample, this clonotype was seen many times. Only patients with CD8+CD57+ cell expansion on flow cytometry were chosen for sequencing.

This rearrangement joins TRBV3-1 to TRBJ2-4; TRBD1 aligns across 7 bases. The TCR was taken from a human donor with aplastic anemia. Sample: sorted CD4+, CD8+, or CD8+CD57+ T cells (not recorded which) from PBMCs. The CDR3 sequence: CASSPRTGENIQYF. The DNA for the CDR3 is TGTGCCAGCAGCCCCCGTACAGGGGAAAACATTCAGTACTTC.